This T cell receptor (beta chain) came from a study of blood T cell repertoires in COVID-19. Looking at the study overall: Donors in the United States, Italy and Spain gave samples during acute or convalescent COVID-19. Sources were T cells, B-cell-depleted T cells, or PBMCs; the material itself was cDNA or gDNA.

Original analysis: Amplified reference gene primers provided the basis for estimating nucleated cell counts. Here immunoSEQ multiplex PCR was the method, and the copy in TCRdb shows in-frame clones only, minus some. V and J calls and clone size follow that table, whereas D and trimming were derived from the DNA. The sample lists roughly 250,000 clones, roughly 79% seen once, with approximately 1.9% in the top ten. Sequencing input: peripheral blood. This clonotype originated in an elderly woman with acute or convalescent COVID-19.

The CDR3 loop reads CASSPSWRERLNTEAFF. The CDR3 DNA reads TGTGCCAGCAGCCCGTCTTGGCGGGAAAGATTGAACACTGAAGCTTTCTTT. The rearrangement links TRBV7-9 to TRBJ1-1; no reliable D call. The CDR3 is 17 amino acids. CDR1 and CDR2 from the germline V gene are SEHNR and FQNEAQ (reference sequence). V gave up 5 bases and J gave up 0 bases, with 19 bases separating them.